This T cell receptor beta chain was recorded in a study of shared clonotypes between healthy human individuals. V lost 2 bases, J lost 4 bases, and 8 bases lay in between. The CDR3 is made up of 14 amino acids. Germline assignment: CDR1 LNHNV and CDR2 YYDKDF (reference sequence). A word on this clone: No antigen is known for it.

General study results and limits: Researchers found naive subsets generally carried larger estimated richness than memory subsets.

The material for each subset, its genomic DNA, was split evenly across several immunoSEQ plates. TCRdb's table, derived via immunoSEQ multiplex PCR, lists solely in-frame clones and lacks some. The profile shows some 2,400,000 clones, 95% of them singletons. Specimen: naive CD4+ T cells sorted from blood. The subset was: CD45RA+ positively selected. The rearrangement links TRBV15 to TRBJ2-2; D gene ambiguous. The clonotype was recovered from a man in his late teens or twenties in good health. CDR3 DNA sequence: TGTGCCACCAGCAGAAGAGAAGGCACCGGGGAGCTGTTTTTT. Its protein is CATSRREGTGELFF.